Listed here is a single T cell receptor (beta chain). This CDR3 has 14 residues. The V and J ends lost 5 bases and 0 bases, in that order; junction bases with no gene match: 2. CDR1 and CDR2 (germline): LNHDA, SQIVND (reference sequence). Assay used: immunoSEQ multiplex PCR; TCRdb lists only in-frame clones, some missing. The data show 250,000 to 300,000 clones, 88% seen once. This sample is drawn from a study of blood T cell repertoires in COVID-19. This chain joins TRBV19 and TRBJ2-7, with 9 positions matching TRBD2. The sequencing sample was made of peripheral blood. The sequence was obtained from a woman aged 25 to 39 with acute or convalescent COVID-19. The CDR3 nucleotides read TGTGCCAGTAGTCTGACTAGCGGCTCCTACGAGCAGTACTTC. Encoded protein: CASSLTSGSYEQYF. Supplemented by reference TRBV19 and TRBJ2-7, the full variable domain reads DGGITQSPKYLFRKEGQNVTLSCEQNLNHDAMYWYRQDPGQGLRLIYYSQIVNDFQKGDIAEGYSVSREKKESFPLTVTSAQKNPTAFYLCASSLTSGSYEQYFGPGTRLTVT.